The next 9 T cell receptor beta chains were all read from a single sample in a study of identical twins. A single record per CDR3 protein comes from TCRdb applying MiXCR to the 5' RACE reads. The sample lists 200,000 to 250,000 distinct CDR3 sequences, 12% occurring once. These data are also associated with another study on yellow fever vaccine responses in identical twins.

The sequenced material came from memory (CD45RO+) T cells sorted from blood. The receptors were sampled from a woman aged 18 to 35 in good health.

There are a few counts of this clonotype. V gene TRBV20-1 combines with J gene TRBJ2-1, with 12 bases identical to TRBD2. Germline V gives CDR1 DFQATT, CDR2 SNEGSKA (reference sequence). This CDR3 is built from 15 residues. J gave up 3 bases and V 1 base, and 1 base lay outside the gene matches. CDR3 DNA: TGCAGTGCTAGAGCTAGCGGGGGGGGCTACAATGAGCAGTTCTTC. Residues: CSARASGGGYNEQFF.

This clonotype was seen a handful of times. The chain joins TRBV27 to TRBJ2-1; 8 positions agree with TRBD2. This CDR3 comprises 16 residues. The germline V gene has CDR1 MNHEY and CDR2 SMNVEV (reference sequence). V lost 1 base and J lost 1; bases outside the gene matches: 3. The CDR3: CASSLFREGSYNEQFF. The CDR3, as DNA: TGTGCCAGCAGTTTATTCCGGGAGGGATCCTACAATGAGCAGTTCTTC.

The table lists this clonotype with a few counts. The V gene is TRBV12-3 or TRBV12-4, the J gene TRBJ2-2; tentative D call: TRBD2 (7 bases). This CDR3 spans 15 amino acids. Trimming shortened V by 5 bases and J by 1 base, and 11 bases separated the two germline ends. Here the CDR3 reads CASSRGGGNTGELFF. The CDR3 DNA sequence: TGTGCCAGCAGTAGGGGAGGGGGGAACACCGGGGAGCTGTTTTTT.

This clonotype has a handful of counts. This CDR3 is CASSDVGASSYEQYF. CDR3 coding DNA: TGTGCCAGCAGTGATGTTGGGGCTAGCTCCTACGAGCAGTACTTC. The chain is built from TRBV6-1 and TRBJ2-7; TRBD1 is a possible D gene (5 bases). The ends were cut back, 3 bases at V and 0 bases at J, with 12 bases in the middle. CDR1 is MNHNS and CDR2 is SASEGT in the germline V gene. The CDR3 spans 15 residues.

This clonotype has more than one count but fewer than ten. V and J are TRBV7-6 and TRBJ2-7; the match to TRBD2 covers 11 bases. CDR1 and CDR2 from the germline V gene are SGHVS and FNYEAQ. J lost 0 bases, V lost 0 bases, and 13 bases had no gene match. The CDR3 extends over 20 amino acids. The CDR3 DNA follows: TGTGCCAGCAGCTTAGCCCCCCTAGCGGGAGGACAGAAAAGCTCCTACGAGCAGTACTTC. This translates into CASSLAPLAGGQKSSYEQYF.

This clonotype was seen repeatedly, ten times or more. J is TRBJ1-1 and V is TRBV12-3 or TRBV12-4; D not certain. Trimming left V 6 bases short and J 0 bases short, with 11 bases between. There are 14 residues in the CDR3. CDR3 sequence reads: CASSPQAVNTEAFF. The CDR3 coding sequence is TGTGCCAGCAGCCCCCAGGCAGTGAACACTGAAGCTTTCTTT.

This clonotype was counted only a few times. This chain links TRBV6-5 with TRBJ1-6; tentative D call: TRBD1 (6 bases). Germline V gives CDR1 MNHEY, CDR2 SVGAGI. The CDR3 runs 14 residues. Between the trimmed V and J ends, which lost 6 bases and 7 bases, there was a span of 13 bases. Here the CDR3 DNA reads TGTGCCAGCAGATACAGGGTAGACAATTCACCCCTCCACTTT. It specifies CASRYRVDNSPLHF.

This clonotype has at least ten counts. The chain is built from TRBV4-2 and TRBJ2-1; D not resolved. CDR1 and CDR2 from the germline V gene are LGHNA and YNFKEQ. There are 14 residues in the CDR3. V shed 0 bases and J shed 7 bases, with 10 bases lying between them. CDR3 residues: CASSQDPQINEQFF. In nucleotides, the CDR3 is TGTGCCAGCAGCCAAGATCCCCAAATTAATGAGCAGTTCTTC.

This chain connects TRBV12-5 to TRBJ2-2, with D unresolved. The CDR3 runs 13 residues. V gave up 4 bases and J gave up 1 base, with 4 bases separating them. Germline-derived CDR1 and CDR2 are LGHNT and FRNRAP. In nucleotides, the CDR3 is TGTGCTAGTGGTTCAGGGAACACCGGGGAGCTGTTTTTT. Its protein is CASGSGNTGELFF. The whole variable domain, remainder taken from reference TRBV12-5 and TRBJ2-2, is DARVTQTPRHKVTEMGQEVTMRCQPILGHNTVFWYRQTMMQGLELLAYFRNRAPLDDSGMPKDRFSAEMPDATLATLKIQPSEPRDSAVYFCASGSGNTGELFFGEGSRLTVL.